These 30 T cell receptor beta chains share one sample of origin, sequenced in a study of blood T cell repertoires in COVID-19. This table comes from immunoSEQ multiplex PCR, and its TCRdb copy is limited to in-frame clones, with some not included. The data show over 200,000 clones, about three quarters seen once. The sample was peripheral blood. Receptors were obtained from an elderly woman with acute or convalescent COVID-19.

The chain couples TRBV24-1 to TRBJ2-1; 9 nucleotides align to TRBD1. In germline, CDR1 is KGHDR, CDR2 SFDVKD. The CDR3 length is 15 residues. J was trimmed by 7 bases and V by 3 bases; bases with no gene match: 6. In DNA, the CDR3 is TGTGCCACCAGTGATCCCGGACAGGGGAGTAATGAGCAGTTCTTC. Translating gives CATSDPGQGSNEQFF.

The gene calls are TRBV30 and TRBJ2-3, with TRBD2 as a possible D gene (5 bases). This CDR3 is built from 11 residues. V was cut by 6 bases and J by 1 base, with 5 bases left in between. Germline values: CDR1 GTSNPN, CDR2 SVGIG (reference sequence). CDR3 amino acids: CACGGTDTQYF. The CDR3 region has the DNA TGTGCCTGCGGGGGCACAGATACGCAGTATTTT.

CDR3: CAISSQGLYRPDTQYF. CDR3 sequence (DNA): TGTGCCATCAGTTCCCAGGGTTTGTATCGGCCAGATACGCAGTATTTT. The chain combines TRBV10-3 with TRBJ2-3, with D possibly TRBD1 on 5 matching bases. CDR3 size: 16 residues. Trimming cost V 5 bases and J 4 bases, with 19 bases left between them. Germline V CDR1 and CDR2: ENHRY, SYGVKD.

This clone has a single count. The CDR3, as DNA: TGTGCCAGCAGCTTAGATAGGACAGGGGAAGCTTTCTTT. Protein product: CASSLDRTGEAFF. The rearrangement uses TRBV11-3 and TRBJ1-1; the match to TRBD1 covers 8 bases. Germline lookup yields CDR1 SGHNT and CDR2 YENEEA. With V trimmed by 0 bases and J by 8 bases, 2 bases remained unmatched. The CDR3 loop spans 13 amino acids.

V and J are TRBV5-1 and TRBJ2-1, with D possibly being TRBD2 (5 bases). The V end was cut by 1 base, the J end by 0 bases, with 8 bases between. Germline-derived CDR1 and CDR2 are SGHRS and YFSETQ. The CDR3 contains 15 residues. For the CDR3, the DNA is TGCGCCAGCAGCTTGAGGGAGAGCTCCTACAATGAGCAGTTCTTC. As protein: CASSLRESSYNEQFF.

The V and J genes are TRBV7-9 and TRBJ2-2; weak D call: TRBD1 (5 bases). Germline CDR1 reads SEHNR; CDR2 reads FQNEAQ (reference sequence). There are 13 residues in the CDR3. V was pared by 3 bases and J by 4 bases, with 6 bases between. CDR3 amino acids: CASSLQGTGELFF. The CDR3 DNA is TGTGCCAGCAGCTTGCAGGGCACCGGGGAGCTGTTTTTT. Full variable domain (rest looked up from reference TRBV7-9 and TRBJ2-2): DTGVSQNPRHKITKRGQNVTFRCDPISEHNRLYWYRQTLGQGPEFLTYFQNEAQLEKSRLLSDRFSAERPKGSFSTLEIQRTEQGDSAMYLCASSLQGTGELFFGEGSRLTVL.

About this clone: Other DNA sequences in the same sample also yield this CDR3. The CDR3 region is CASSIRVNQPQHF. The CDR3, as DNA: TGTGCCAGTAGTATCAGGGTAAATCAGCCCCAGCATTTT. V usage is TRBV19 and J usage is TRBJ1-5, with D possibly matching TRBD1 (5 bases). Trimming took 3 bases from V and 4 from J, leaving 7 bases between them. CDR1 is LNHDA and CDR2 is SQIVND in the germline V gene (reference sequence). The length of the CDR3 is 13 residues. The full variable domain, in which reference TRBV19 and TRBJ1-5 provide the parts outside the CDR3, is DGGITQSPKYLFRKEGQNVTLSCEQNLNHDAMYWYRQDPGQGLRLIYYSQIVNDFQKGDIAEGYSVSREKKESFPLTVTSAQKNPTAFYLCASSIRVNQPQHFGDGTRLSIL.

This sequence joins TRBV20-1 and TRBJ2-1; maybe TRBD2 (5 bases). Germline V lookup: CDR1 DFQATT, CDR2 SNEGSKA (reference sequence). This CDR3 spans 11 amino acids. Trimming shortened V by 6 bases and J by 9 bases, and 12 bases separated the two germline ends. The CDR3, as DNA: TGCAGTGCCCCAGGTGCGGGTGAGCAGTTCTTC. Translating gives CSAPGAGEQFF.

The table lists this clone with a few counts. The rearrangement joins TRBV5-1 to TRBJ2-7, with D hard to call. Germline loops: CDR1 SGHRS, CDR2 YFSETQ. V lost 2 bases, J lost 6 bases, and 9 bases lay in between. CDR3 size: 12 residues. This CDR3 reads CASSFQEGEQYF. The CDR3 coding sequence is TGCGCCAGCAGCTTCCAGGAAGGCGAGCAGTACTTC.

The V and J genes are TRBV3-1 (or the pseudogene TRBV3-2) and TRBJ1-6; D possibly corresponds to TRBD1 (5 bases). Trimming took 0 bases from V and 7 from J, leaving 10 bases between them. Germline V lookup: CDR1 LGHDT, CDR2 YNNKEL (reference sequence). The CDR3 has 15 amino acids. CDR3 region: CASSQEKRQNSPLHF. The CDR3 DNA is TGTGCCAGCAGCCAAGAGAAGAGACAGAATTCACCCCTCCACTTT.

This clone was seen ten or more times. This sequence joins TRBV9 and TRBJ2-3, with 7 nucleotides matching TRBD2. The V segment lost 1 base and the J segment 4 bases; nucleotides outside the gene matches: 3. The V gene's germline CDR1 is SGDLS and CDR2 YYNGEE. This CDR3 is 14 amino acids long. The CDR3: CASSVSGAADTQYF. The CDR3 coding sequence is TGTGCCAGCAGCGTAAGCGGGGCGGCAGATACGCAGTATTTT. The full variable domain, with the rest looked up from reference TRBV9 and TRBJ2-3, is DSGVTQTPKHLITATGQRVTLRCSPRSGDLSVYWYQQSLDQGLQFLIQYYNGEERAKGNILERFSAQQFPDLHSELNLSSLELGDSALYFCASSVSGAADTQYFGPGTRLTVL.

The chain combines TRBV12-3 or TRBV12-4 with TRBJ1-5; D uncertain. Trimming cost V 5 bases and J 1 base, with 6 bases left between them. This CDR3 spans 13 amino acids. The CDR3, as DNA: TGTGCCAGCAGTAGCCAAAGCAATCAGCCCCAGCATTTT. It yields the protein CASSSQSNQPQHF.

V usage is TRBV9 and J usage is TRBJ2-1; D is uncertain. The CDR3 length is 14 residues. CDR1 is SGDLS, CDR2 YYNGEE, per germline. Between the trimmed V and J ends, which lost 0 bases and 7 bases, there was a span of 11 bases. The CDR3 loop reads CASSVGGLDNEQFF. The CDR3 bases are TGTGCCAGCAGCGTAGGCGGTCTCGATAATGAGCAGTTCTTC. The variable domain in full, with the rest retrieved from reference TRBV9 and TRBJ2-1, is DSGVTQTPKHLITATGQRVTLRCSPRSGDLSVYWYQQSLDQGLQFLIQYYNGEERAKGNILERFSAQQFPDLHSELNLSSLELGDSALYFCASSVGGLDNEQFFGPGTRLTVL.

The chain uses TRBV5-1 and TRBJ2-4; TRBD2 aligns across 13 bases. V shed 9 bases, J shed 3 bases, and the junction held 6 bases outside the gene matches. The CDR3 loop spans 15 amino acids. CDR1 SGHRS and CDR2 YFSETQ come from the germline V gene. CDR3 sequence: CAIKRTSGGKNIQYF. CDR3 in DNA: TGCGCCATAAAGAGGACTAGCGGGGGCAAAAACATTCAGTACTTC. The full variable domain, with the rest looked up from reference TRBV5-1 and TRBJ2-4, is KAGVTQTPRYLIKTRGQQVTLSCSPISGHRSVSWYQQTPGQGLQFLFEYFSETQRNKGNFPGRFSGRQFSNSRSEMNVSTLELGDSALYLCAIKRTSGGKNIQYFGAGTRLSVL.

The genes are TRBV7-2 and TRBJ1-3, with TRBD1 identical over 7 bases. This CDR3 contains 15 residues. The germline V gene encodes CDR1 SGHTA and CDR2 FQGNSA. V lost 5 bases, J lost 0 bases, and 4 bases stayed unmatched. The CDR3 here is CASSPGQLSGNTIYF. DNA for the CDR3: TGTGCCAGCAGCCCGGGACAGCTCTCTGGAAACACCATATATTTT.

In this sample, this clone turned up once. The V and J genes are TRBV7-9 and TRBJ1-6; 8 bases fit TRBD1. CDR1 SEHNR and CDR2 FQNEAQ come from the germline V gene (reference sequence). V dropped 1 base and J dropped 5; count of bases not matched to a gene: 10. This CDR3 contains 18 residues. The CDR3 sequence: CASSLGAPGTGNNSPLHF. CDR3 nucleotides: TGTGCCAGCAGCTTAGGCGCGCCAGGGACAGGAAATAATTCACCCCTCCACTTT.

V usage is TRBV6-2 or TRBV6-3 and J usage is TRBJ1-4, with a tentative D call TRBD1 (5 bases). Trimming took off 0 bases at V and 7 bases at J, with 15 bases between the two ends. CDR1 and CDR2 from the germline V gene are MNHEY and SVGEGT. This CDR3 comprises 16 residues. The CDR3 region is CASSYSPGYAGEKLFF. CDR3 DNA sequence: TGTGCCAGCAGTTACTCGCCAGGGTATGCTGGTGAAAAACTGTTTTTT.

This chain links TRBV3-1 (or the pseudogene TRBV3-2) with TRBJ2-3; 9 nucleotides align to TRBD1. In germline, CDR1 is LGHDT, CDR2 YNNKEL (reference sequence). Unmatched junction bases numbered 8, after V lost 4 bases and J lost 3 bases. CDR3 length: 16 residues. Here the CDR3 reads CASSLRGTGKTDTQYF. Written as DNA, the CDR3 is TGTGCCAGCAGCCTCCGAGGGACAGGGAAGACAGATACGCAGTATTTT.

This chain connects TRBV11-2 to TRBJ2-1, with 8 bases aligning to TRBD2. The trim removed 2 bases at V and 3 bases at J, leaving 12 bases unmatched. This CDR3 region has 18 residues. Germline V CDR1 and CDR2: SGHAT, FQNNGV. CDR3 DNA: TGTGCCAGCAGCTTACCCCCAGGGGCGGGAGGATACTACAATGAGCAGTTCTTC. Its protein product is CASSLPPGAGGYYNEQFF.

The V call is TRBV28, the J call TRBJ1-1; TRBD1 aligns across 11 bases. There are 15 residues in the CDR3. In germline, CDR1 is MDHEN, CDR2 SYDVKM. V lost 8 bases to trimming and J lost 11 bases; unmatched junction nucleotides: 16. Here the CDR3 DNA reads TGTGCCAGCCGGCTGTGGGGACAGGGGGGGAGATCTGCTTTCTTT. It specifies CASRLWGQGGRSAFF.

The CDR3 DNA is TGTGCCAGCAGTTACTGGGGGGGGGCCAACACTGAAGCTTTCTTT. Residues: CASSYWGGANTEAFF. This chain joins TRBV6-2 or TRBV6-3 and TRBJ1-1, with a weak D call TRBD1 (6 bases). The CDR3 extends over 15 amino acids. Per germline, CDR1 MNHEY and CDR2 SVGEGT. Trimming left V 1 base short and J 2 bases short, with 11 bases between.

The genes are TRBV5-1 and TRBJ2-5, with a weak D call TRBD2 (5 bases). Germline V gene data show CDR1 as SGHRS and CDR2 as YFSETQ. This CDR3 spans 14 amino acids. The V and J ends lost 4 bases and 5 bases respectively, with 15 bases between them. As DNA, the CDR3 is TGCGCCAGCAGCACCGGGATCTTAGGGGAGACCCAGTACTTC. Its translation is CASSTGILGETQYF.

The rearrangement links TRBV3-1 (or the pseudogene TRBV3-2) to TRBJ1-6; 9 bases are shared with TRBD1. Trimming removed 5 bases from V and 10 bases from J; junction bases left unmatched: 6. CDR1 is LGHDT and CDR2 is YNNKEL in the germline V gene (reference sequence). There are 14 residues in the CDR3. CDR3 nucleotide sequence: TGTGCCAGCAGCGAACAGGGGGCAAACTCACCCCTCCACTTT. This encodes CASSEQGANSPLHF.

This clone was picked up a small number of times. The genes are TRBV6-4 and TRBJ1-1, with 7 bases lining up with TRBD1. The CDR3 totals 16 residues. The V segment lost 2 bases and the J segment 1 base; nucleotides outside the gene matches: 7. CDR1 is MRHNA, CDR2 SNTAGT, per germline. The CDR3 loop reads CASSDPDRLTNTEAFF. The DNA of the CDR3 is TGTGCCAGCAGTGACCCGGACAGGTTAACGAACACTGAAGCTTTCTTT.

This clone was seen once. The CDR3 is CASSLVGDESDTQYF. DNA for the CDR3: TGTGCCAGCTCCCTCGTAGGGGATGAATCAGATACGCAGTATTTT. The chain has TRBV18 and TRBJ2-3, with D possibly being TRBD1 (5 bases). This CDR3 is built from 15 residues. Germline lookup yields CDR1 KGHSH and CDR2 LQKENI. Trimming left V 6 bases short and J 4 bases short, with 17 bases between.

This clone has only one observation. V is TRBV3-1 (or the pseudogene TRBV3-2) and J is TRBJ2-7; 15 bases fit TRBD2. Germline trimming cut 4 bases from V and 2 bases from J; bases unmatched to any gene: 3. Germline V lookup: CDR1 LGHDT, CDR2 YNNKEL (reference sequence). This CDR3 has 16 residues. In DNA, the CDR3 is TGTGCCAGCAGCCTTGGGACTAGCGGGGGGACCTACGAGCAGTACTTC. Translating gives CASSLGTSGGTYEQYF.

On this clone: A junction boundary mismatches the germline segment, possibly from a read error. V and J are TRBV5-6 and TRBJ2-7; TRBD2 might be the D (5 bases). The CDR3 spans 14 residues. Germline values: CDR1 SGHDT, CDR2 YYEEEE. CDR3 sequence: CASSLRGGSHEQYF. Here the CDR3 DNA reads TGTGCCAGCAGCTTGAGAGGAGGCTCCCACGAGCAGTACTTC.

V is TRBV2 and J is TRBJ2-1; 9 bases line up with TRBD1. CDR1 is SNHLY and CDR2 is FYNNEI in the germline V gene. This CDR3 is built from 15 residues. With V trimmed by 5 bases and J by 4 bases, 6 bases remained unmatched. CDR3 nucleotide sequence: TGTGCCAGCAGTACGACAGGGGGAGGATACAATGAGCAGTTCTTC. Translation: CASSTTGGGYNEQFF.

The rearrangement joins TRBV7-2 to TRBJ2-3, with D perhaps TRBD2 (6 bases). The CDR3 spans 12 residues. CDR1 and CDR2 from the germline V gene are SGHTA and FQGNSA. V lost 5 bases, J lost 6 bases, and 9 bases lay in between. The CDR3 here is CASSPRGDTQYF. The CDR3 DNA reads as TGTGCCAGCAGCCCCCGGGGGGATACGCAGTATTTT.

This chain connects TRBV2 to TRBJ2-6; D is undetermined. V was clipped by 4 bases and J by 1 base, with 8 bases between them. The CDR3 length is 15 residues. The V gene's germline CDR1 is SNHLY and CDR2 FYNNEI. The CDR3 bases are TGTGCCAGCAGTGTGGTCAGGTCTGGGGCCAACGTCCTGACTTTC. This codes for CASSVVRSGANVLTF.